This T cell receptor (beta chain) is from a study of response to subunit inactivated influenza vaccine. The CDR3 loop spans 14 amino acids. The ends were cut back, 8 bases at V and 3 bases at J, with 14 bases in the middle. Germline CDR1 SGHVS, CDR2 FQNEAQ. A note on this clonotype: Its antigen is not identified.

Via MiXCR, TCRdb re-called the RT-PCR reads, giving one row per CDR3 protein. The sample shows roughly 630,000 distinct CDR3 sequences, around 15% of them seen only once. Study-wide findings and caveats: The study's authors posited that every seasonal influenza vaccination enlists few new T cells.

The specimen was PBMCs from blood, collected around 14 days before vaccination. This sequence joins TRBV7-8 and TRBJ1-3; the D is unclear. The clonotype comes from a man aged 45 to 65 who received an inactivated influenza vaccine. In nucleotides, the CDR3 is TGTGCCAGCGGTTTTTCTCTTGGTGGAAACACCATATATTTT. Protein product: CASGFSLGGNTIYF.